The 3 T cell receptor beta chains below come from one sample, sequenced in a study of shared clonotypes between healthy human individuals. Profiled with immunoSEQ multiplex PCR; TCRdb holds only in-frame clones, not every one. The sample contains some 2,000,000 clones, around 95% of which appear only once. Source material: naive CD4+ T cells sorted from blood. Subset given: CD45RA+ positively selected. Receptors originate from a man aged 18-30 years in good health.

This chain connects TRBV11-3 to TRBJ2-1; 9 positions agree with TRBD1. From germline, CDR1 is SGHNT and CDR2 YENEEA. Germline trimming cut 6 bases from V and 7 bases from J; bases unmatched to any gene: 10. The CDR3 is made up of 15 amino acids. In DNA, the CDR3 is TGTGCCAGCAGTCATCGGACAGGGGAGGTAAATGAGCAGTTCTTC. This encodes CASSHRTGEVNEQFF.

This clone was counted a few times. CDR3: CASRADSWEQYF. CDR3 in DNA: TGTGCCAGCAGGGCGGACTCTTGGGAGCAGTACTTC. The chain carries TRBV2 and TRBJ2-7, with a weak D call TRBD2 (5 bases). Germline assignment: CDR1 SNHLY and CDR2 FYNNEI. V gave up 6 bases and J gave up 7 bases, with 13 bases separating them. The CDR3 loop spans 12 amino acids. Filled out from reference TRBV2 and TRBJ2-7, the complete variable domain reads EPEVTQTPSHQVTQMGQEVILRCVPISNHLYFYWYRQILGQKVEFLVSFYNNEISEKSEIFDDQFSVERPDGSNFTLKIRSTKLEDSAMYFCASRADSWEQYFGPGTRLTVT.

The chain couples TRBV5-1 to TRBJ1-1, with D perhaps matching TRBD1 (6 bases). Trimming took 4 bases from V and 0 from J, leaving 16 bases between them. This CDR3 spans 16 amino acids. Germline CDR1 reads SGHRS; CDR2 reads YFSETQ. The CDR3, as DNA: TGCGCCAGCAGCCCGGGGTCGGGGGCTGTGAACACTGAAGCTTTCTTT. Residues: CASSPGSGAVNTEAFF.